Listed here are 18 T cell receptor beta chains from one sample, sequenced in a study of T cells in Graves' hyperthyroidism and ophthalmopathy. Amplified TCR beta CDR3 regions derived from RNA transcripts. During a first-round RT-PCR of the TCR CDR3, the HTBI primer set was used. TCRdb redid the calling of the multiplex PCR reads with MiXCR, one entry per CDR3 protein. The sample yields approximately 530,000 distinct CDR3 sequences, just under 20% seen once. Sequencing used blood. These receptors were obtained from a man aged 35 to 55 with Graves' ophthalmopathy.

The rearrangement uses TRBV4-2 and TRBJ1-2; D is ambiguous. The CDR3 sequence is 15 residues long. Germline V gene lookup returns CDR1 LGHNA and CDR2 YNFKEQ. Trimming took off 1 base at V and 0 bases at J, with 9 bases between the two ends. The CDR3 bases are TGTGCCAGCAGCCAAGGGGGAACAGCTAACTATGGCTACACCTTC. This translates into CASSQGGTANYGYTF.

This clonotype was seen more than once but under ten times. The rearrangement uses TRBV6-2 or TRBV6-3 and TRBJ2-4, with D maybe TRBD2 (6 bases). Trimming left V 0 bases short and J 8 bases short, with 20 bases between. Germline CDR1 MNHEY, CDR2 SVGEGT. The CDR3 runs to 17 residues. This chain's CDR3 is CASSYSRSGRQVDIQYF. The CDR3 coding sequence is TGTGCCAGCAGTTACTCGAGGAGCGGGCGGCAAGTGGACATTCAGTACTTC.

This clonotype was recorded at least ten times. The chain recombines TRBV7-9 with TRBJ2-7, with D tentatively TRBD2 (5 bases). The germline gives CDR1 SEHNR, CDR2 FQNEAQ (reference sequence). The CDR3 sequence is 13 residues long. The V end was cut by 2 bases, the J end by 3 bases, with 8 bases between. The chain's CDR3 is CASSLRSGYEQYF. Here the CDR3 DNA reads TGTGCCAGCAGCTTACGGAGCGGCTACGAGCAGTACTTC.

J is TRBJ2-1 and V is TRBV20-1; D possibly matches TRBD1 or TRBD2 (5 bases each). There are 13 residues in the CDR3. CDR1 and CDR2 (germline): DFQATT, SNEGSKA (reference sequence). Trimming cost V 1 base and J 4 bases, with 8 bases left between them. CDR3 DNA sequence: TGCAGTGCTAGAGGAGGGGCATACAATGAGCAGTTCTTC. This gives the protein CSARGGAYNEQFF.

The V and J genes are TRBV2 and TRBJ1-4, with 8 bases that match TRBD1. Germline V gene sequence: CDR1 SNHLY, CDR2 FYNNEI. With V trimmed by 8 bases and J by 8 bases, 10 bases remained unmatched. The CDR3 is made up of 14 amino acids. The CDR3 reads CASLQGAGKEKLFF. The CDR3 bases are TGTGCCAGCCTTCAGGGGGCAGGGAAAGAAAAACTGTTTTTT.

The sample holds a few counts of this clonotype. The chain links TRBV11-3 to TRBJ2-3; D unclear. Trimming pared 1 base from V and 2 bases from J, leaving 10 bases between. The CDR3 is 15 residues long. The germline V gene encodes CDR1 SGHNT and CDR2 YENEEA. CDR3 coding DNA: TGTGCCAGCAGCTTAGGAGGTCGGTTCACAGATACGCAGTATTTT. It is translated as CASSLGGRFTDTQYF.

This clonotype has a count of ten or more. The V and J genes are TRBV28 and TRBJ2-3; tentative D call: TRBD1 (7 bases). Trimming stripped 3 bases from V and 8 bases from J, with 24 bases between. This CDR3 has 17 residues. Germline V gene data show CDR1 as MDHEN and CDR2 as SYDVKM. CDR3 DNA sequence: TGTGCCAGCAGTTTGGGGGGCAGGGGGGACATGAAGGGTACGCAGTATTTT. This gives the protein CASSLGGRGDMKGTQYF.

The V and J genes are TRBV28 and TRBJ1-5; 8 bases line up with TRBD1. CDR3 size: 13 residues. Unmatched junction bases numbered 2, after V lost 4 bases and J lost 6 bases. Germline V CDR1 and CDR2: MDHEN, SYDVKM. As DNA, the CDR3 is TGTGCCAGCAGTTCAGGGGGCCCTCAGCCCCAGCATTTT. As protein: CASSSGGPQPQHF. Supplemented by reference TRBV28 and TRBJ1-5, the full variable domain reads DVKVTQSSRYLVKRTGEKVFLECVQDMDHENMFWYRQDPGLGLRLIYFSYDVKMKEKGDIPEGYSVSREKKERFSLILESASTNQTSMYLCASSSGGPQPQHFGDGTRLSIL.

This clonotype was observed at least ten times. The chain joins TRBV11-3 to TRBJ1-1; D is uncertain. From germline, CDR1 is SGHNT and CDR2 YENEEA. The CDR3 is made up of 15 amino acids. The germline V and J ends were trimmed by 5 bases and 0 bases, with 13 bases remaining between them. As DNA, the CDR3 is TGTGCCAGCAGCCCTAATGGGAGAATGAACACTGAAGCTTTCTTT. Translating gives CASSPNGRMNTEAFF.

The J gene is TRBJ2-7, the V gene TRBV14, with 14 bases identical to TRBD2. This CDR3 contains 16 residues. Germline loops: CDR1 SGHDN, CDR2 FVKESK. Trimming at V came to 3 bases and at J to 3 bases, leaving 4 bases not matched to a gene. This chain's CDR3 is CASSHETSGRGYEQYF. CDR3 in DNA: TGTGCCAGCAGCCATGAGACTAGCGGGAGGGGCTACGAGCAGTACTTC.

This clonotype was counted many times. This chain connects TRBV2 to TRBJ2-1, with 11 bases lining up with TRBD2. The V and J ends lost 6 bases and 2 bases, in that order; junction bases with no gene match: 6. Germline CDR1 SNHLY, CDR2 FYNNEI. The CDR3 is 16 residues long. The CDR3 loop is CASSGLAGGTYNEQFF. The CDR3 DNA reads as TGTGCCAGCAGCGGACTAGCGGGCGGAACCTACAATGAGCAGTTCTTC.

The chain joins TRBV2 to TRBJ1-1; weak D call: TRBD1 (5 bases). The CDR3 loop spans 14 amino acids. The V end was cut by 6 bases, the J end by 1 base, with 12 bases between. CDR1 SNHLY and CDR2 FYNNEI come from the germline V gene. The CDR3 region is CASRVGGRNTEAFF. The CDR3 region has the DNA TGTGCCAGCAGAGTCGGGGGGAGGAACACTGAAGCTTTCTTT. Based on the CDR3 plus reference TRBV2 and TRBJ1-1, the full variable domain is EPEVTQTPSHQVTQMGQEVILRCVPISNHLYFYWYRQILGQKVEFLVSFYNNEISEKSEIFDDQFSVERPDGSNFTLKIRSTKLEDSAMYFCASRVGGRNTEAFFGQGTRLTVV.

This clonotype was counted many times. The J gene is TRBJ1-5, the V gene TRBV12-5; D is possibly TRBD1 (6 bases). The germline CDR1 and CDR2 sequences are LGHNT and FRNRAP. This CDR3 is built from 17 residues. The germline V and J ends were trimmed by 6 bases and 3 bases, with 21 bases remaining between them. The CDR3 protein is CASGPTGWANDNQPQHF. The DNA of the CDR3 is TGTGCTAGTGGGCCCACAGGGTGGGCTAACGACAATCAGCCCCAGCATTTT.

This clonotype was observed a handful of times. The chain recombines TRBV7-2 with TRBJ2-5, with 9 bases lining up with TRBD2. The CDR3 totals 14 residues. CDR1 SGHTA and CDR2 FQGNSA come from the germline V gene. Trimming at V came to 5 bases and at J to 7 bases, leaving 8 bases not matched to a gene. The CDR3 is CASSPSGVQGTQYF. Written as DNA, the CDR3 is TGTGCCAGCAGCCCTAGCGGGGTTCAGGGGACCCAGTACTTC.

This clonotype was detected only a few times. The chain employs TRBV6-1 and TRBJ2-3; D gene uncertain. This CDR3 spans 13 amino acids. Trimming removed 5 bases at V and 7 bases at J, with 13 bases between. CDR1 and CDR2 (germline): MNHNS, SASEGT. CDR3 protein: CASSSRLFNTQYF. CDR3 nucleotide sequence: TGTGCCAGCAGTTCCAGGTTATTTAATACGCAGTATTTT.

Concerning this clonotype: One end of the junction fails to match germline, which may point to a read error. The V and J genes are TRBV7-6 and TRBJ2-2; 11 bases map to TRBD1. This CDR3 has 15 residues. Per germline, CDR1 SGHVS and CDR2 FNYEAQ. The CDR3 DNA reads as TGTGCCTCCGCCGGGACAGGGGGAAACACCGGGGAGCTGCTTTTT. It is translated as CASAGTGGNTGELLF.

This clonotype occurred a few times. CDR3 DNA sequence: TGCGCCAGCAGCGTACAAGACAGGGATCTAGAGACCCAGTACTTC. Translation: CASSVQDRDLETQYF. The V and J genes are TRBV5-1 and TRBJ2-5, with 7 bases that match TRBD1. CDR1 SGHRS and CDR2 YFSETQ come from the germline V gene. The CDR3 loop spans 15 amino acids. V was pared by 4 bases and J by 4 bases, with 10 bases of the junction left unmatched.

This sequence joins TRBV10-3 and TRBJ1-2; D is unclear. Germline V gives CDR1 ENHRY, CDR2 SYGVKD. V was trimmed by 0 bases and J by 8 bases, leaving 10 bases between them. This CDR3 spans 13 amino acids. For the CDR3, the DNA is TGTGCCATCAGTGAGTCAGGCCCGCGGGGCTACACCTTC. This codes for CAISESGPRGYTF.